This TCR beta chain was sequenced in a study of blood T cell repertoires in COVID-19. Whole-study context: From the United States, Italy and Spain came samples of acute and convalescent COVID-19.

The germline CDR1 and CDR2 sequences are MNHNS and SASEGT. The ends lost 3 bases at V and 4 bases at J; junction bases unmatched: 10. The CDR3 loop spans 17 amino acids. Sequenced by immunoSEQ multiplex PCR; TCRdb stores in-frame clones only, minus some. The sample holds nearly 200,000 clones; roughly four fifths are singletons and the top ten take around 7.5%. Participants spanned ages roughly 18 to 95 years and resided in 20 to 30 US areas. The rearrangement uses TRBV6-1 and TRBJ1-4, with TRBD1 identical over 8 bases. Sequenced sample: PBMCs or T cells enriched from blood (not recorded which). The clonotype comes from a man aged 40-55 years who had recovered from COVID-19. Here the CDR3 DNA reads TGTGCCAGCAGTGAGTCCCGACAGGGGAGTGGTAATGAAAAACTGTTTTTT. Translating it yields CASSESRQGSGNEKLFF.